The 14 T cell receptor beta chains below come from one sample, sequenced in a study of T cells in Graves' hyperthyroidism and ophthalmopathy. There were TCR beta CDR3 regions amplified from RNA transcripts. The HTBI primer set was used in a first-round RT-PCR of the TCR CDR3. TCRdb passed the multiplex PCR reads through MiXCR, listing each CDR3 protein once. This table has 500,000 to 650,000 distinct CDR3 sequences, 46% appearing once. Sequenced input: peripheral blood or thyroid tissue (not recorded which). The source is an adult woman with Graves' disease, either hyperthyroidism or ophthalmopathy (not recorded which).

Remarks on this clonotype: Since a much larger clone is just one base distant, this may be a read error. The chain couples TRBV12-3 or TRBV12-4 to TRBJ1-6, with unresolved D. CDR3 size: 14 residues. This CDR3 is CASSFRGANPPLHF. Written as DNA, the CDR3 is TGTGCCAGCAGTTTTCGAGGAGCTAATCCACCCCTCCACTTT.

The table lists this clonotype with many counts. The chain is built from TRBV20-1 and TRBJ1-1; no definite D call. From germline, CDR1 is DFQATT and CDR2 SNEGSKA (reference sequence). V was shortened by 3 bases and J by 4 bases, with 12 bases between the two germline ends. The CDR3 runs 13 residues. The chain's CDR3 is CSARVGLGTEAFF. As DNA, the CDR3 is TGCAGTGCTAGGGTGGGGTTAGGCACTGAAGCTTTCTTT.

Comments on this clonotype: A much larger clone differs from this one at a single base, so this may be a read error. The chain is built from TRBV5-1 and TRBJ1-3; D not certain. Per germline, CDR1 SGHRS and CDR2 YFSETQ. The CDR3 has 14 amino acids. CDR3 DNA sequence: TGTGCCGGCAGCTTTGCCGACACTGGAAACACCATATATTTT. It encodes CAGSFADTGNTIYF.

CDR3 in amino acids: CASSQPDWTPYEQYF. CDR3 coding DNA: TGTGCCAGCAGTCAGCCGGACTGGACACCCTACGAGCAGTACTTC. V is TRBV4-2 and J is TRBJ2-7; TRBD1 or TRBD2 may be the D gene (5 bases each). Germline CDR1 is LGHNA and CDR2 is YNFKEQ. The CDR3 loop spans 15 amino acids. Between the trimmed V and J ends, which lost 6 bases and 2 bases, there was a span of 17 bases.

This clonotype was picked up a small number of times. This chain links TRBV7-2 with TRBJ2-7; D is ambiguous. The CDR3 contains 14 residues. Germline CDR1 SGHTA, CDR2 FQGNSA. V lost 0 bases, J lost 5 bases, and 11 bases lay in between. This chain's CDR3 is CASSLAAVFNEQYF. The CDR3 nucleotides read TGTGCCAGCAGCTTAGCGGCGGTCTTCAACGAGCAGTACTTC.

This clonotype showed up just a few times. J is TRBJ1-3 and V is TRBV15; D is unclear. The CDR3 sequence is 13 residues long. Trimming pared 3 bases from V and 3 bases from J, leaving 6 bases between. Germline V lookup: CDR1 LNHNV, CDR2 YYDKDF (reference sequence). CDR3 sequence reads: CATSSSSGNTIYF. CDR3 in DNA: TGTGCCACCAGCAGTTCTAGTGGAAACACCATATATTTT. Looking up the rest from reference TRBV15 and TRBJ1-3 gives the full variable domain: DAMVIQNPRYQVTQFGKPVTLSCSQTLNHNVMYWYQQKSSQAPKLLFHYYDKDFNNEADTPDNFQSRRPNTSFCFLDIRSPGLGDTAMYLCATSSSSGNTIYFGEGSWLTVV.

In this sample, this clonotype turned up many times. V gene TRBV12-3 or TRBV12-4 combines with J gene TRBJ1-3, with unresolved D. The CDR3 is made up of 16 amino acids. V lost 6 bases and J 0 bases, leaving 15 bases between the germline ends. DNA of the CDR3: TGTGCCAGCAGGGGCCCACACCGGAGCTCTGGAAACACCATATATTTT. Its translation is CASRGPHRSSGNTIYF.

The chain combines TRBV15 with TRBJ2-5; unclear D gene. V shed 3 bases and J shed 5 bases, with 13 bases lying between them. The CDR3 length is 14 residues. The germline gives CDR1 LNHNV, CDR2 YYDKDF (reference sequence). The CDR3 nucleotides are TGTGCCACCAGCAGGGCCATCTCCTACGAGACCCAGTACTTC. Its protein is CATSRAISYETQYF. Full variable domain (rest looked up from reference TRBV15 and TRBJ2-5): DAMVIQNPRYQVTQFGKPVTLSCSQTLNHNVMYWYQQKSSQAPKLLFHYYDKDFNNEADTPDNFQSRRPNTSFCFLDIRSPGLGDTAMYLCATSRAISYETQYFGPGTRLLVL.

This chain uses TRBV19 with TRBJ2-6; D is uncertain. The germline V gene encodes CDR1 LNHDA and CDR2 SQIVND (reference sequence). The CDR3 is 10 amino acids. Trimming left V 10 bases short and J 5 bases short, with 3 bases between. CDR3 sequence reads: CATWANVLTF. The DNA for the CDR3 is TGTGCCACCTGGGCCAACGTCCTGACTTTC.

The chain joins TRBV5-1 to TRBJ2-7; 7 nucleotides align to TRBD1. This CDR3 contains 14 residues. CDR1 is SGHRS, CDR2 YFSETQ, per germline. Losses at the gene ends were 2 bases for V and 2 bases for J; bases not matched to a gene: 4. CDR3 sequence (DNA): TGCGCCAGCAGCTTCTCGGGACAGACCTACGAGCAGTACTTC. It specifies CASSFSGQTYEQYF.

This chain links TRBV10-3 with TRBJ2-2, with D perhaps TRBD1 (6 bases). V was shortened by 0 bases and J by 6 bases, with 8 bases between the two germline ends. The germline V gene encodes CDR1 ENHRY and CDR2 SYGVKD. This CDR3 comprises 14 residues. DNA of the CDR3: TGTGCCATCAGTGAGTCCAGGGGATCCGGGGAGCTGTTTTTT. Amino acid sequence: CAISESRGSGELFF.

Many counts were recorded for this clonotype. This chain connects TRBV29-1 to TRBJ2-5; D tentatively reads TRBD1 or TRBD2 (7 bases each). V was pared by 8 bases and J by 7 bases, with 14 bases between. CDR1 and CDR2 (germline): SQVTM, ANQGSEA. The CDR3 consists of 11 residues. CDR3: CSFSGGGTQYF. The CDR3 region has the DNA TGCAGCTTTTCAGGGGGGGGGACCCAGTACTTC.

The V call is TRBV6-1, the J call TRBJ2-2; the D gene is possibly TRBD2 (5 bases). CDR1 is MNHNS and CDR2 is SASEGT in the germline V gene. Trimming removed 7 bases from V and 4 bases from J, with 10 bases in between. The CDR3 consists of 13 residues. The CDR3 nucleotides read TGTGCCAGCAAAAGCGGAGGCACCGGGGAGCTGTTTTTT. Translated, it gives CASKSGGTGELFF.

V is TRBV20-1 and J is TRBJ1-5; D is unresolved. CDR1 is DFQATT, CDR2 SNEGSKA, per germline (reference sequence). V was trimmed by 6 bases and J by 11 bases, leaving 20 bases between them. This CDR3 spans 13 amino acids. CDR3 sequence (DNA): TGCAGTGCCTCCGACGGGGTAGTGGAGACCCAGCATTTT. Protein sequence: CSASDGVVETQHF.